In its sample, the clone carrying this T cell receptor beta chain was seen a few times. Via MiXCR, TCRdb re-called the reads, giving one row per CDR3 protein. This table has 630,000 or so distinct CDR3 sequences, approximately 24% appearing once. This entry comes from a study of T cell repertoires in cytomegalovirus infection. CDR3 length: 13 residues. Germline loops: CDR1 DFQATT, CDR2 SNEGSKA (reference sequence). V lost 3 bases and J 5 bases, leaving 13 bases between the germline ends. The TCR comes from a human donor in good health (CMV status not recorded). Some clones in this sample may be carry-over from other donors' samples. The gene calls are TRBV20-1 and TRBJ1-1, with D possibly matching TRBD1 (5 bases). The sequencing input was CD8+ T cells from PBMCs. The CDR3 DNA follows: TGCAGTGCTAGTACAGGTTGGGAAACTGAAGCTTTCTTT. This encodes CSASTGWETEAFF.